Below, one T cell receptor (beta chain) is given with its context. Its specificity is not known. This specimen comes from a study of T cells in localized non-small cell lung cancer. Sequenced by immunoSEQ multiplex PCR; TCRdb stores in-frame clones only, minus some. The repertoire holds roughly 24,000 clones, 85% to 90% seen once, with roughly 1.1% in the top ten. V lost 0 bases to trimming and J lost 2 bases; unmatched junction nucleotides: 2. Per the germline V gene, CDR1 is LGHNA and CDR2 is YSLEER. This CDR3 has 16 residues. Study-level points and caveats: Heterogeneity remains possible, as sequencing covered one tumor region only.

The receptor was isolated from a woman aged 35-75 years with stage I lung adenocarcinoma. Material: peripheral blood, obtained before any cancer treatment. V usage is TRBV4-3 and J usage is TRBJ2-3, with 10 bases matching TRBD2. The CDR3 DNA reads TGCGCCAGCAGCCAAGAAGCGGGGGGGAACACAGATACGCAGTATTTT. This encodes CASSQEAGGNTDTQYF.